What follows are 18 T cell receptor beta chains derived from one specimen sequenced in a study of read filtering for tumor transcriptome and immune sequencing. This library used around 400 ng RNA and molecular barcoded adaptors spanning alpha/delta and beta/gamma chains. Each CDR3 protein gets one entry after TCRdb re-called the reads with MiXCR. The sample lists tens of thousands of distinct CDR3 sequences, 11% to 15% seen once, with approximately 47% in the top ten. The sample comprised a population of CD138-negative cells sorted from bone marrow. These receptors all come from a donor older than 35 with multiple myeloma.

The chain has TRBV29-1 and TRBJ2-7; weak D call: TRBD1 (5 bases). Trimming shortened V by 7 bases and J by 6 bases, and 16 bases separated the two germline ends. The germline gives CDR1 SQVTM, CDR2 ANQGSEA. The CDR3 is 12 amino acids. CDR3: CSGGRDFIEQYF. CDR3 in DNA: TGCAGCGGTGGCAGGGATTTTATCGAGCAGTACTTC.

There are many counts of this clonotype. V usage is TRBV12-5 and J usage is TRBJ2-1, with 13 bases matching TRBD2. The V segment lost 7 bases and the J segment 0 bases; nucleotides outside the gene matches: 9. Germline V lookup: CDR1 LGHNT, CDR2 FRNRAP. The CDR3 length is 18 residues. The CDR3 DNA is TGTGCTAGTGTTCCGGGACTAGCGGGACCCAGCTCCTACAATGAGCAGTTCTTC. Amino acid sequence: CASVPGLAGPSSYNEQFF. The entire variable domain, with the rest obtained from reference TRBV12-5 and TRBJ2-1, is as follows: DARVTQTPRHKVTEMGQEVTMRCQPILGHNTVFWYRQTMMQGLELLAYFRNRAPLDDSGMPKDRFSAEMPDATLATLKIQPSEPRDSAVYFCASVPGLAGPSSYNEQFFGPGTRLTVL.

As to this clonotype: A junction boundary mismatches the germline segment, possibly from a read error. The rearrangement joins TRBV6-5 to TRBJ2-1, with 7 nucleotides matching TRBD2. CDR1 MNHEY and CDR2 SVGAGI come from the germline V gene. CDR3 length equals 14 residues. The CDR3 region is CGSTRRGRGNEEFF. The CDR3 nucleotides read TGTGGCAGCACCCGTCGCGGGAGAGGAAATGAGGAGTTCTTC.

Ten or more counts support this clonotype. This chain uses TRBV7-8 with TRBJ1-1; the match to TRBD1 covers 8 bases. The germline V gene has CDR1 SGHVS and CDR2 FQNEAQ. Trimming removed 2 bases from V and 4 bases from J; junction bases left unmatched: 9. The CDR3 contains 16 residues. DNA of the CDR3: TGTGCCAGCAGCTTATTATCGGGCAGGGGGCTCACTGAAGCTTTCTTT. This sequence encodes CASSLLSGRGLTEAFF.

This clonotype was detected once. Being one base from a much bigger clone, this may be a read error. The V call is TRBV14, the J call TRBJ1-1; D ambiguous. Germline V CDR1 and CDR2: SGHDN, FVKESK. Trimming took off 4 bases at V and 0 bases at J, with 9 bases between the two ends. This CDR3 contains 14 residues. The CDR3 DNA is TGTGCCAGCAGCCTCGCTACAGTGAACACTGAAGCTTTCTTT. Its translation is CASSLATVNTEAFF.

This clonotype was detected many times. The chain employs TRBV29-1 and TRBJ1-1; D is undetermined. CDR1 is SQVTM and CDR2 is ANQGSEA in the germline V gene. CDR3 length equals 14 residues. The V end was cut by 4 bases, the J end by 4 bases, with 16 bases between. CDR3 residues: CSVVDSNGPTEAFF. CDR3 sequence (DNA): TGCAGCGTTGTGGACTCAAATGGACCCACTGAAGCTTTCTTT.

This clonotype was detected many times. The rearrangement uses TRBV12-3 or TRBV12-4 and TRBJ2-1, with D maybe TRBD2 (6 bases). The V gene lost 11 bases and the J gene lost 9 bases, with 8 bases spanning the gap. There are 9 residues in the CDR3. The CDR3 nucleotides are TGTGCCTCGGGGGTTGAGCAGTTCTTC. This translates into CASGVEQFF.

This clonotype was found many times. The CDR3 nucleotides read TGTGCCAGCAGAGAGCGGACAGGACTGAACACTGAAGCTTTCTTT. Protein: CASRERTGLNTEAFF. The rearrangement joins TRBV6-2 or TRBV6-3 to TRBJ1-1, with TRBD1 matching 7 bases. This CDR3 region has 15 residues. CDR1 and CDR2 (germline): MNHEY, SVGEGT. The trim removed 6 bases at V and 0 bases at J, leaving 7 bases unmatched.

This clonotype was recorded many times. V is TRBV12-3 or TRBV12-4 and J is TRBJ2-5; TRBD2 aligns across 9 bases. The CDR3 length is 15 residues. V dropped 5 bases and J dropped 2; count of bases not matched to a gene: 6. CDR3 DNA: TGTGCCAGCAGTGCGACTAGCGGTTATCAAGAGACCCAGTACTTC. Amino acids: CASSATSGYQETQYF.

This clonotype was detected only a few times. The rearrangement joins TRBV29-1 to TRBJ1-2; D call uncertain. Germline V CDR1 and CDR2: SQVTM, ANQGSEA. The V gene lost 2 bases and the J gene lost 3 bases, with 10 bases spanning the gap. The CDR3 sequence is 13 residues long. CDR3 loop: CSVETLGDYGYTF. The CDR3, as DNA: TGCAGCGTTGAAACCCTAGGTGACTATGGCTACACCTTC.

This clonotype was counted at least ten times. The CDR3: CSARDPDRGHYEQYF. The CDR3 DNA reads as TGCAGTGCTAGAGATCCGGACAGGGGGCATTACGAGCAGTACTTC. The V and J genes are TRBV20-1 and TRBJ2-7; 11 nucleotides align to TRBD1. V trimming: 0 bases; J trimming: 4 bases; junction bases outside the gene matches: 5. This CDR3 spans 15 amino acids. From germline, CDR1 is DFQATT and CDR2 SNEGSKA (reference sequence).

The sample holds many counts of this clonotype. This chain joins TRBV20-1 and TRBJ2-7; D is possibly TRBD2 (5 bases). The CDR3 totals 14 residues. Germline V gene lookup returns CDR1 DFQATT and CDR2 SNEGSKA (reference sequence). Trimming removed 3 bases from V and 1 base from J, with 13 bases in between. The CDR3 loop reads CSASSRATSYEQYF. The DNA of the CDR3 is TGCAGTGCTAGTTCGAGGGCGACGTCCTACGAGCAGTACTTC.

This clonotype was seen many times. V gene TRBV5-1 combines with J gene TRBJ1-1; D is uncertain. The germline CDR1 and CDR2 sequences are SGHRS and YFSETQ. The CDR3 runs 14 residues. V lost 1 base and J 0 bases, leaving 7 bases between the germline ends. CDR3 in DNA: TGCGCCAGCAGCTTGTCCAACATGAACACTGAAGCTTTCTTT. Its translation: CASSLSNMNTEAFF.

This clonotype was counted ten times or more. The rearrangement links TRBV29-1 to TRBJ2-7; D may correspond to TRBD1 or TRBD2 (5 bases each). The CDR3 consists of 12 residues. Looked up from germline, CDR1 is SQVTM and CDR2 is ANQGSEA. The V end was cut by 5 bases, the J end by 3 bases, with 11 bases between. CDR3 sequence: CSVKWGYYEQYF. DNA of the CDR3: TGCAGCGTTAAGTGGGGGTACTACGAGCAGTACTTC.

This clonotype was observed many times. CDR3 loop: CASSQGTGLAGGFLEFF. The CDR3 DNA sequence: TGTGCCAGCAGCCAAGGGACGGGACTAGCGGGAGGGTTTTTGGAGTTCTTC. V is TRBV4-2 and J is TRBJ2-1, with 16 bases lining up with TRBD2. CDR3 length equals 17 residues. Unmatched junction bases numbered 11, after V lost 1 base and J lost 14 bases. Germline V gene data show CDR1 as LGHNA and CDR2 as YNFKEQ.

This clonotype has a count of ten or more. This chain links TRBV27 with TRBJ2-7; weak D call: TRBD1 (5 bases). The V end was cut by 2 bases, the J end by 4 bases, with 9 bases between. The CDR3 spans 13 residues. Per the germline V gene, CDR1 is MNHEY and CDR2 is SMNVEV (reference sequence). The DNA of the CDR3 is TGTGCCAGCAGTTTAAAGGGGCGGTACGAGCAGTACTTC. This translates into CASSLKGRYEQYF.

The rearrangement uses TRBV4-1 and TRBJ2-1; no clear D gene. The CDR3 is 14 amino acids. Germline lookup yields CDR1 MGHRA and CDR2 YSYEKL. V lost 0 bases, J lost 4 bases, and 7 bases lay in between. CDR3 nucleotide sequence: TGCGCCAGCAGCCAAGATAACAGTTACAATGAGCAGTTCTTC. This gives the protein CASSQDNSYNEQFF.

As to this clonotype: This sequence may be a read error, since a much larger clone differs from it by one base. V gene TRBV12-3 or TRBV12-4 combines with J gene TRBJ2-7; D is undetermined. The CDR3 consists of 13 residues. This CDR3 is CVSRSGRIYEQYF. In nucleotides, the CDR3 is TGTGTCAGCAGGTCCGGACGGATCTACGAGCAGTACTTC.